This TCR beta chain is from a study of T cell repertoires in cytomegalovirus infection. Study overall: Based on public TCR beta signatures, there were indications of CMV infection and of a matching HLA type.

CDR3 length: 15 residues. J gave up 6 bases and V 7 bases, and 15 bases lay outside the gene matches. Germline lookup yields CDR1 MNHEY and CDR2 SVGEGT. About this clonotype itself: Its antigen is unidentified.

TCRdb passed the reads through MiXCR, listing each CDR3 protein once. The table includes around 430,000 distinct CDR3 sequences, more than 40% detected once. Sequences were derived from cultured PBMCs, sampled from culture after CMV antigen stimulation. The sequence derives from a human donor in good health (CMV status not recorded). Some clones in this sample may be carry-over from other donors' samples. V usage is TRBV6-2 or TRBV6-3 and J usage is TRBJ2-7; 7 nucleotides line up with TRBD1. DNA for the CDR3: TGTGCCAGCAAGGTCCCCGGGACAGCCAACATCGAGCAGTACTTC. It yields the protein CASKVPGTANIEQYF.